This TCR beta chain is from a study of CD8+CD57+ T cells in acquired aplastic anemia. The CDR3 covers 14 residues. Trimming shortened V by 0 bases and J by 3 bases, and 9 bases separated the two germline ends. Germline CDR1 and CDR2: SGHRS and YFSETQ. Researchers used genomic DNA as the template to profile TCR beta VDJ and CDR3. TCRdb used MiXCR to reprocess the reads, holding one entry per CDR3 protein. The repertoire includes 180,000 or so distinct CDR3 sequences, around half of them detected once, and under 3% sits in the top ten. The material sequenced was sorted CD4+, CD8+, or CD8+CD57+ T cells (not recorded which) from PBMCs. This receptor was taken from a human donor in good health. V gene TRBV5-1 combines with J gene TRBJ1-2; D is perhaps TRBD1 (6 bases). This chain's CDR3 is CASSLGGRDYGYTF. CDR3 bases: TGCGCCAGCAGCTTGGGGGGGCGCGACTATGGCTACACCTTC.